One sample yielded the 28 T cell receptor beta chains listed below, sequenced in a study of blood T cells in healthy people across ages. Using a J-beta primer mix together with a sample-barcoded 5' primer, a second PCR was run for roughly 7 to 11 cycles. A single record per CDR3 protein comes from TCRdb applying MiXCR to the 5' RACE reads. The table shows under 800,000 distinct CDR3 sequences, with around 46% occurring only once. Sequences were obtained from blood. These TCRs come from a woman aged 55-70 years in good health.

The V and J genes are TRBV20-1 and TRBJ2-3, with TRBD2 matching 10 bases. With V trimmed by 6 bases and J by 0 bases, 3 bases remained unmatched. The CDR3 loop spans 14 amino acids. The germline V gene has CDR1 DFQATT and CDR2 SNEGSKA (reference sequence). The CDR3 nucleotides are TGCAGTGCAGCGGGAGGGCTTAGCACAGATACGCAGTATTTT. Its translation is CSAAGGLSTDTQYF.

This clonotype has ten or more counts. This sequence joins TRBV7-9 and TRBJ2-3; 12 positions match TRBD2. The CDR3 runs 14 residues. CDR1 is SEHNR, CDR2 FQNEAQ, per germline (reference sequence). The J segment lost 4 bases and the V segment lost 5 bases, leaving 1 base of the junction unmatched. The CDR3 DNA follows: TGTGCCAGCAGCCCTAGCGGGAGGGCAGATACGCAGTATTTT. This encodes CASSPSGRADTQYF.

On this clonotype itself: The junction differs from germline at one of its ends, possibly a read error. This chain uses TRBV6-4 with TRBJ2-1, with D perhaps TRBD1 (6 bases). Looked up from germline, CDR1 is MRHNA and CDR2 is SNTAGT. CDR3 length: 14 residues. This chain's CDR3 is CTSSDGNRVNEQFF. The CDR3 DNA reads as TGTACCAGCAGTGACGGTAACAGGGTCAATGAGCAGTTCTTC.

V gene TRBV12-3 or TRBV12-4 combines with J gene TRBJ1-2; D ambiguous. V dropped 5 bases and J dropped 8 bases, with 18 bases sitting between them. The CDR3 spans 14 residues. The CDR3 is CASSANSGVQGYTF. In DNA, the CDR3 is TGTGCCAGCAGTGCCAACTCTGGGGTGCAGGGCTACACCTTC.

CDR3 in DNA: TGCGCCAGCACTCCCCGGAGGGCTGGGGCCAACGTCCTGACTTTC. Translating it yields CASTPRRAGANVLTF. V and J are TRBV5-1 and TRBJ2-6, with D possibly TRBD2 on 6 matching bases. The CDR3 runs to 15 residues. CDR1 and CDR2 from the germline V gene are SGHRS and YFSETQ. The V end lost 6 bases, the J end lost 2 bases, and 12 bases lay between the germline ends.

This chain links TRBV7-9 with TRBJ2-1; the match to TRBD2 covers 10 bases. V lost 3 bases, J lost 2 bases, and 4 bases stayed unmatched. From germline, CDR1 is SEHNR and CDR2 FQNEAQ (reference sequence). This CDR3 spans 16 amino acids. CDR3 nucleotides: TGTGCCAGCAGCTTCCTAGCGGGAGTGCCCTACAATGAGCAGTTCTTC. It yields the protein CASSFLAGVPYNEQFF.

This clonotype was counted many times. This chain joins TRBV27 and TRBJ2-3; D is ambiguous. The CDR3 is 11 amino acids. V dropped 0 bases and J dropped 7 bases, with 2 bases sitting between them. Germline values: CDR1 MNHEY, CDR2 SMNVEV (reference sequence). CDR3 in amino acids: CASSLSNTQYF. The CDR3, as DNA: TGTGCCAGCAGTTTATCTAATACGCAGTATTTT.

This clonotype was counted between two and nine times. The gene calls are TRBV9 and TRBJ2-3, with D unresolved. Trimming took 0 bases from V and 6 from J, leaving 11 bases between them. CDR3 length: 14 amino acids. The V gene's germline CDR1 is SGDLS and CDR2 YYNGEE. CDR3 protein: CASSVGPSEDTQYF. The CDR3 DNA reads as TGTGCCAGCAGCGTAGGACCCAGCGAGGATACGCAGTATTTT.

This clonotype was picked up a small number of times. The chain joins TRBV7-8 to TRBJ2-7; 7 nucleotides match TRBD2. Per the germline V gene, CDR1 is SGHVS and CDR2 is FQNEAQ. This CDR3 is 13 amino acids long. J lost 6 bases, V lost 2 bases, and 4 bases had no gene match. Here the CDR3 reads CASSLKTSSEQYF. CDR3 in DNA: TGTGCCAGCAGCTTAAAGACTAGCAGCGAGCAGTACTTC. Full variable domain (remainder filled in from reference TRBV7-8 and TRBJ2-7): GAGVSQSPRYKVAKRGQDVALRCDPISGHVSLFWYQQALGQGPEFLTYFQNEAQLDKSGLPSDRFFAERPEGSVSTLKIQRTQQEDSAVYLCASSLKTSSEQYFGPGTRLTVT.

V gene TRBV11-2 combines with J gene TRBJ1-1; tentatively, D is TRBD1 (6 bases). Trimming left V 5 bases short and J 8 bases short, with 12 bases between. The germline V gene has CDR1 SGHAT and CDR2 FQNNGV. The CDR3 spans 12 residues. CDR3 in DNA: TGTGCCAGCAGCCGGACAGCCCGCGAAGCTTTCTTT. As protein: CASSRTAREAFF.

This sequence joins TRBV7-6 and TRBJ2-3; 12 bases map to TRBD2. V was pared by 4 bases and J by 4 bases, with 15 bases of the junction left unmatched. Germline CDR1 SGHVS, CDR2 FNYEAQ. There are 19 residues in the CDR3. CDR3 amino acids: CASSYPVIGLAGISDTQYF. CDR3 bases: TGTGCCAGCAGCTACCCTGTAATTGGACTAGCGGGAATTTCAGATACGCAGTATTTT.

The rearrangement uses TRBV4-1 and TRBJ2-3; D is uncertain. Germline V gene sequence: CDR1 MGHRA, CDR2 YSYEKL. The CDR3 totals 16 residues. Deletions cut 0 bases from V and 0 bases from J, with 10 bases between. CDR3 protein: CASSQENTSSTDTQYF. For the CDR3, the DNA is TGCGCCAGCAGCCAAGAAAACACCTCTAGCACAGATACGCAGTATTTT.

This clonotype was seen more than once but under ten times. This sequence joins TRBV5-1 and TRBJ2-5; possible D gene TRBD1, 5 bases. Germline CDR1 reads SGHRS; CDR2 reads YFSETQ. The CDR3 runs to 14 residues. Between the trimmed V and J ends, which lost 0 bases and 5 bases, there was a span of 11 bases. The CDR3 is CASSLDAGHETQYF. DNA of the CDR3: TGCGCCAGCAGCTTGGACGCAGGGCACGAGACCCAGTACTTC. The variable domain in full, completed from reference TRBV5-1 and TRBJ2-5, reads KAGVTQTPRYLIKTRGQQVTLSCSPISGHRSVSWYQQTPGQGLQFLFEYFSETQRNKGNFPGRFSGRQFSNSRSEMNVSTLELGDSALYLCASSLDAGHETQYFGPGTRLLVL.

This chain uses TRBV30 with TRBJ1-1; 9 nucleotides agree with TRBD1. This CDR3 contains 12 residues. The junction had 3 bases not matched to a gene; V was cut back by 7 bases and J by 3 bases. From germline, CDR1 is GTSNPN and CDR2 SVGIG (reference sequence). The CDR3 DNA reads TGTGCCTCAAGACAGGGGGACACTGAAGCTTTCTTT. Its translation: CASRQGDTEAFF.

This clonotype has only a few counts. The chain joins TRBV4-1 to TRBJ2-3, with 8 nucleotides matching TRBD2. The CDR3 is 17 residues long. The V gene's germline CDR1 is MGHRA and CDR2 YSYEKL. Trimming removed 4 bases from V and 2 bases from J; junction bases left unmatched: 11. The DNA for the CDR3 is TGCGCCAGCAGCCGGCTGGGGGAGCGGGGGAACACAGATACGCAGTATTTT. Translating gives CASSRLGERGNTDTQYF.

The sample holds a few counts of this clonotype. This chain links TRBV6-6 with TRBJ1-3; D possibly corresponds to TRBD1 (5 bases). V was shortened by 5 bases and J by 8 bases, with 10 bases between the two germline ends. CDR3 length equals 12 residues. The germline V gene encodes CDR1 MNHNY and CDR2 SVGAGI (reference sequence). CDR3 protein: CASSGAGDTIYF. Here the CDR3 DNA reads TGTGCCAGCAGTGGGGCGGGGGACACCATATATTTT.

The CDR3 region has the DNA TGCAGCGTTTCTCGGGACAGGGTGACCGAGCAGTACTTC. It is translated as CSVSRDRVTEQYF. This chain uses TRBV29-1 with TRBJ2-5; TRBD1 agrees at 9 bases. With the DNA end fitting TRBJ2-7 better, the J assignment may be wrong. The CDR3 contains 13 residues. From germline, CDR1 is SQVTM and CDR2 ANQGSEA.

This clonotype was observed many times. CDR3: CASSPVRGHEQYF. DNA of the CDR3: TGTGCCAGCAGCCCGGTTAGGGGCCACGAGCAGTACTTC. The rearrangement uses TRBV6-2 or TRBV6-3 and TRBJ2-7; perhaps TRBD1 as D (5 bases). The germline gives CDR1 MNHEY, CDR2 SVGEGT. Trimming pared 6 bases from V and 5 bases from J, leaving 14 bases between. The length of the CDR3 is 13 residues.

This clonotype came up a few times. The CDR3 nucleotides are TGTGCCAGCAGCGTAGCGTACAGGGGGCCCTACGAGCAGTACTTC. It translates to CASSVAYRGPYEQYF. The chain combines TRBV9 with TRBJ2-7; 9 bases fit TRBD1. This CDR3 is built from 15 residues. From germline, CDR1 is SGDLS and CDR2 YYNGEE. V lost 0 bases, J lost 2 bases, and 3 bases stayed unmatched. The full variable domain, in which reference TRBV9 and TRBJ2-7 provide the parts outside the CDR3, is DSGVTQTPKHLITATGQRVTLRCSPRSGDLSVYWYQQSLDQGLQFLIQYYNGEERAKGNILERFSAQQFPDLHSELNLSSLELGDSALYFCASSVAYRGPYEQYFGPGTRLTVT.

This clonotype was observed a few times. This rearrangement joins TRBV12-3 or TRBV12-4 to TRBJ2-3; D might be TRBD1 (5 bases). The V and J ends lost 1 base and 0 bases respectively, with 17 bases between them. The CDR3 is made up of 18 amino acids. DNA of the CDR3: TGTGCCAGCAGTTTAGGGGTAGGGGCAGGGCCTAGCACAGATACGCAGTATTTT. Protein sequence: CASSLGVGAGPSTDTQYF.

This clonotype appeared many times. V is TRBV29-1 and J is TRBJ2-7; TRBD2 is a possible D gene (7 bases). V lost 1 base to trimming and J lost 2 bases, with 18 bases between them. CDR1 is SQVTM, CDR2 ANQGSEA, per germline. There are 16 residues in the CDR3. The CDR3, as DNA: TGCAGCGTTGAAGGCGGGAGACAGGATGCCGCCTACGAGCAGTACTTC. Translated, it gives CSVEGGRQDAAYEQYF.

This clonotype was seen a handful of times. CDR3 nucleotide sequence: TGCGCCAGCAGCTTTGGACAGGACAGCTCCTACGAGCAGTACTTC. Residues: CASSFGQDSSYEQYF. The J gene is TRBJ2-7, the V gene TRBV5-1; 7 positions agree with TRBD1. This CDR3 contains 15 residues. The J segment lost 0 bases and the V segment lost 2 bases, leaving 5 bases of the junction unmatched. Germline-derived CDR1 and CDR2 are SGHRS and YFSETQ.

Ten or more counts support this clonotype. The chain uses TRBV11-1 and TRBJ2-6; D gene uncertain. The V end lost 4 bases, the J end lost 4 bases, and 8 bases lay between the germline ends. The CDR3 is 14 residues long. Germline CDR1 and CDR2: SGHAT and FQDESV (reference sequence). CDR3 sequence: CASSSGAGANVLTF. Here the CDR3 DNA reads TGTGCCAGCAGCTCAGGTGCGGGGGCCAACGTCCTGACTTTC.

This sequence joins TRBV7-6 and TRBJ1-1; TRBD1 matches at 7 bases. V dropped 4 bases and J dropped 7; count of bases not matched to a gene: 12. The CDR3 is 15 amino acids. Germline values: CDR1 SGHVS, CDR2 FNYEAQ. The CDR3 is CASSSVSTGLVEAFF. In DNA form, the CDR3 reads TGTGCCAGCAGCTCGGTCTCGACAGGGTTGGTTGAAGCTTTCTTT.

There are a few counts of this clonotype. This sequence joins TRBV4-2 and TRBJ2-2; 7 bases map to TRBD1. V lost 0 bases, J lost 5 bases, and 3 bases stayed unmatched. Germline V CDR1 and CDR2: LGHNA, YNFKEQ. This CDR3 comprises 15 residues. CDR3 region: CASSQESDRTGELFF. In DNA form, the CDR3 reads TGTGCCAGCAGCCAAGAGTCGGACAGGACCGGGGAGCTGTTTTTT.

This chain uses TRBV4-3 with TRBJ2-5; D unclear. The CDR3 loop spans 16 amino acids. Trimming left V 0 bases short and J 5 bases short, with 16 bases between. Looked up from germline, CDR1 is LGHNA and CDR2 is YSLEER. For the CDR3, the DNA is TGCGCCAGCAGCCAAGATTTGACGGCAGATCGGGAGACCCAGTACTTC. Amino acid sequence: CASSQDLTADRETQYF.

This clonotype was detected only a few times. The rearrangement links TRBV20-1 to TRBJ2-1, with a possible D match to TRBD1 (6 bases). This CDR3 comprises 15 residues. Germline assignment: CDR1 DFQATT and CDR2 SNEGSKA (reference sequence). V was shortened by 6 bases and J by 0 bases, with 15 bases between the two germline ends. The CDR3, as DNA: TGCAGTGCCGATCGGGCAGGGGACTCCTACAATGAGCAGTTCTTC. Translated, it gives CSADRAGDSYNEQFF.

V gene TRBV28 combines with J gene TRBJ2-1; 10 bases line up with TRBD2. The CDR3 is 15 amino acids. J was trimmed by 0 bases and V by 8 bases; bases with no gene match: 4. Germline values: CDR1 MDHEN, CDR2 SYDVKM. Here the CDR3 DNA reads TGTGCCAGCCAGACTAGCGGGTTCTCCTACAATGAGCAGTTCTTC. Amino acid sequence: CASQTSGFSYNEQFF.